The source of this T cell receptor (beta chain) is a study of metastatic and nonmetastatic thyroid tumors. On the study more broadly: Where malignant and benign thyroid patients were concerned, repertoires were compared across blood and tumor or nodule tissue.

Among the patients, none had received any treatment before thyroid surgery. Study results and caveats: For both blood and tumor, malignant thyroid tumors reportedly showed significantly higher TCR beta diversity than benign nodules did.

With MiXCR, TCRdb reprocessed the PCR reads. The sample has 9,500 to 15,000 clones; around 21% are singletons. Concerning this clone itself: The antigen is undetermined.

This sequence originates from a female donor with papillary thyroid cancer or a benign thyroid nodule (not recorded which). Some clones in this sample may be carry-over from other donors' samples. The sample was adjacent normal tissue.

Here the CDR3 reads CASSPSSGIGYEQYF. The CDR3, as DNA: TGTGCCAGCAGCCCCTCCAGCGGGATTGGTTACGAGCAGTACTTC. The chain links TRBV7-2 to TRBJ2-7; 7 nucleotides align to TRBD2. CDR1 is SGHTA and CDR2 is FQGNSA in the germline V gene. The V segment lost 5 bases and the J segment 4 bases; nucleotides outside the gene matches: 11. CDR3 size: 15 residues.